This TCR beta chain stems from a study of human T cells and chemical hapten exposure. Looking at the study overall: Upper inner arm skin measuring approximately 2 cm by approximately 2 cm received 2% DPC for sensitization. Mostly female patients had alopecia areata, totalis or universalis.

Overall study findings and caveats: TCRs at high frequency, those above 1 in 1000, did not change with DPC sensitization. The presence of alopecia in the donors means their immune response may differ from healthy people's.

Time point given: patch test 3, about 24 weeks after DPC sensitization. Treatment: therapeutic diphenylcyclopropenone sensitization with weekly scalp DPC. On this clonotype itself: Its specificity is unknown. The junction differs from germline at one of its ends, possibly a read error.

The CDR3 extends over 12 amino acids. Per germline, CDR1 SQVTM and CDR2 ANQGSEA. TCRdb fed the RACE reads into MiXCR, producing one record per CDR3 protein. The sample contains some 110,000 distinct CDR3 sequences, 11% of which appear only once. The source material was whole blood, sampled in connection with sensitization to the hapten diphenylcyclopropenone (DPC). The V and J genes are TRBV29-1 and TRBJ1-5; possibly TRBD1 for D (6 bases). This receptor was taken from a woman aged 45-59 years with alopecia areata. Some clones in this sample may be carry-over from other donors' samples. CDR3 sequence reads: CSAGDMYQPQRF. The CDR3 coding sequence is TGCAGCGCCGGGGACATGTATCAGCCCCAGCGTTTT.